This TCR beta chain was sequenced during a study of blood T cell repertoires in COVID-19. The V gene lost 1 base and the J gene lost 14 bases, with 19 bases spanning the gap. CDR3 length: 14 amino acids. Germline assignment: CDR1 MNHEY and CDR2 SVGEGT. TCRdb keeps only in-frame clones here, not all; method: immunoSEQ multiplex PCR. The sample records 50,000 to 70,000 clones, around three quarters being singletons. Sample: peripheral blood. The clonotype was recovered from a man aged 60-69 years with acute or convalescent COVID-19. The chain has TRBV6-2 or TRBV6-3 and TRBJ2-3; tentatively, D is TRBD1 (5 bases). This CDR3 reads CASSYLGQAGNRYF. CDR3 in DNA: TGTGCCAGCAGTTACTTGGGGCAGGCTGGGAACCGGTATTTT.